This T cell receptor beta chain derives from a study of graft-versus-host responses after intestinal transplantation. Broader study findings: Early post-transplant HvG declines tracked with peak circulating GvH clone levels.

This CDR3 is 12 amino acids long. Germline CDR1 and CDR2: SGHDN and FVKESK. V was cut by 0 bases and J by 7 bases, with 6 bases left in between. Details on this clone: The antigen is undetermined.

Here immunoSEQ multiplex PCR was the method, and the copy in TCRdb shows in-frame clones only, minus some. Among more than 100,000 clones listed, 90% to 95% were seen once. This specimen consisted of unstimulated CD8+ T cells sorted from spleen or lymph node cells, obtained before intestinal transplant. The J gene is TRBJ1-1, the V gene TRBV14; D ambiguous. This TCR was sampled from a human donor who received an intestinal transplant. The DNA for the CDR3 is TGTGCCAGCAGCCAAGAAGATGGTGAAGCTTTCTTT. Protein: CASSQEDGEAFF.